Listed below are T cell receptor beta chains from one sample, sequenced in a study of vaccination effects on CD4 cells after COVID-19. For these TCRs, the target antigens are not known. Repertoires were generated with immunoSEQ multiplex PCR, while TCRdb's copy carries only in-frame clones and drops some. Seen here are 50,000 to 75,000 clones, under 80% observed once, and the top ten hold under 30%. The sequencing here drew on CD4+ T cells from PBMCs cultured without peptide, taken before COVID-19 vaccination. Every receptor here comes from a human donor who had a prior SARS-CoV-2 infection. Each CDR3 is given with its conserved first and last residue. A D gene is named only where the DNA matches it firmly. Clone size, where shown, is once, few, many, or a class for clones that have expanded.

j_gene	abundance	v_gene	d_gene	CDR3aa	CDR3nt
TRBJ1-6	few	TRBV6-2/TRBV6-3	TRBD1	CASSDRGAAYNSPLHF	TGTGCCAGCAGCGACAGGGGGGCGGCCTATAATTCACCCCTCCACTTT
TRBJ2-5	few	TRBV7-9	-	CASSFKEETQYF	TGTGCCAGCAGCTTCAAAGAAGAGACCCAGTACTTC
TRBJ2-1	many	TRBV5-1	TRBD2	CASSLVFGRDYNEQFF	TGCGCCAGCAGCTTGGTATTCGGGAGGGATTACAATGAGCAGTTCTTC
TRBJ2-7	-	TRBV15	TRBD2	CATSRNSGGAYEQYF	TGTGCCACCAGCAGGAATAGCGGGGGGGCCTACGAGCAGTACTTC
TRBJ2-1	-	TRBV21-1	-	CASNSGLADDNEQFF	TGTGCCAGCAACTCGGGACTAGCGGATGACAATGAGCAGTTCTTC
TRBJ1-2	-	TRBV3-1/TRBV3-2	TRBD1	CASSQHAAGGFGYTF	TGTGCCAGCAGCCAGCACGCTGCAGGGGGTTTTGGCTACACCTTC
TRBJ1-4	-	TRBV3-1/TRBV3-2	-	CASSQRGSEKLFF	TGTGCCAGCAGCCAGCGGGGTTCTGAAAAACTGTTTTTT
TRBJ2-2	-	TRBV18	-	CASSPLLDLNAGELFF	TGTGCCAGCTCTCCCCTACTAGACCTCAACGCCGGGGAGCTGTTTTTT
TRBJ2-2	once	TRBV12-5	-	CASGFVPNTGELFF	TGTGCTAGTGGTTTCGTCCCGAACACCGGGGAGCTGTTTTTT
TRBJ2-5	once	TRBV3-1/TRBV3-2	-	CASSQDVGGEETQYF	TGTGCCAGCAGCCAAGATGTCGGGGGCGAGGAGACCCAGTACTTC
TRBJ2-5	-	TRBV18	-	CASSGQYQETQYF	TGTGCCAGCTCCGGACAGTACCAAGAGACCCAGTACTTC
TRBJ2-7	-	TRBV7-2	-	CASSLARGASTLRSYEQYF	TGTGCCAGCAGCTTAGCGCGCGGGGCTTCCACTCTACGCTCCTACGAGCAGTACTTC
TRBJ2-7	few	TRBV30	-	CAWRSGGPYEQYF	TGTGCCTGGAGATCCGGGGGTCCCTACGAGCAGTACTTC
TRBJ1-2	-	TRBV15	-	CATSRQPGSNYGYTF	TGTGCCACCAGCCGACAACCGGGCTCCAACTATGGCTACACCTTC
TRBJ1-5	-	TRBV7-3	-	CASSLREGQPQHF	TGTGCCAGCAGCTTGAGGGAGGGCCAGCCCCAGCATTTT
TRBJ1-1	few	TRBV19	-	CASRDSNTEAFF	TGTGCCAGTAGGGACTCCAACACTGAAGCTTTCTTT
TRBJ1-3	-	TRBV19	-	CASSYKNPGDTIYF	TGTGCCAGTAGCTACAAGAACCCAGGAGACACCATATATTTT
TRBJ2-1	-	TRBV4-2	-	CASSRDRDEGVQFF	TGTGCCAGCAGCCGAGACCGGGACGAAGGGGTGCAGTTCTTC
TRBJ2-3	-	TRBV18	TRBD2	CASSPQTPVGGTDTQYF	TGTGCCAGCTCACCCCAAACCCCAGTGGGGGGGACAGATACGCAGTATTTT
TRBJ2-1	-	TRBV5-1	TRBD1	CASRWDSMYNEQFF	TGCGCCAGCAGATGGGACAGCATGTACAATGAGCAGTTCTTC
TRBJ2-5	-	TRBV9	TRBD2	CASSPGLVETQYF	TGTGCCAGCAGCCCGGGACTAGTGGAGACCCAGTACTTC
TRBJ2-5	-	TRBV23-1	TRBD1	CASKRRTGSDQETQYF	TGCGCCAGCAAGCGTAGGACAGGTTCTGACCAAGAGACCCAGTACTTC
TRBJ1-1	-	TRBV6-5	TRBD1	CASRRTGRTEAFF	TGTGCCAGCAGGCGGACAGGGAGGACTGAAGCTTTCTTT
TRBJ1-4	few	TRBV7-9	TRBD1	CASSAPETGNEKLFF	TGTGCCAGCAGCGCGCCGGAGACAGGGAATGAAAAACTGTTTTTT
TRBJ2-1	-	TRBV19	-	CASSFGLPAYNEQFF	TGTGCCAGTAGTTTTGGTCTACCCGCCTACAATGAGCAGTTCTTC
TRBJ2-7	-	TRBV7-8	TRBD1	CASSLGTVYYEQYF	TGTGCCAGCAGTCTCGGGACAGTATACTACGAGCAGTACTTC
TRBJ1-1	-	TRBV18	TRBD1	CASSPEQGAAGSTEAFF	TGTGCCAGCTCACCCGAACAGGGGGCAGCGGGTTCCACTGAAGCTTTCTTT
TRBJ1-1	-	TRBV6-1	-	CASSEVGGNTEAFF	TGTGCCAGCAGTGAAGTAGGGGGGAACACTGAAGCTTTCTTT
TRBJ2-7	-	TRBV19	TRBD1	CASNRGQGSYEQYF	TGTGCCAGTAACCGGGGACAGGGTTCCTACGAGCAGTACTTC
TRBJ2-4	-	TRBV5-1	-	CASSNRDTSSGAKNIQYF	TGCGCCAGCAGCAACCGGGACACGTCTTCAGGGGCCAAAAACATTCAGTACTTC
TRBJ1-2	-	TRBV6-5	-	CASSYSKDWYGYTF	TGTGCCAGCAGTTACTCGAAGGACTGGTATGGCTACACCTTC
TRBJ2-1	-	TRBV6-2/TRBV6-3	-	CASSQRVNEQFF	TGTGCCAGCAGCCAACGGGTCAATGAGCAGTTCTTC
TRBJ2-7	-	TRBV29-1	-	CSVDPLSCEQYF	TGCAGCGTTGACCCCCTCTCCTGCGAGCAGTACTTC
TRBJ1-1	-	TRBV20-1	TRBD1	CSAIGQGEAFF	TGCAGTGCTATAGGACAGGGTGAAGCTTTCTTT
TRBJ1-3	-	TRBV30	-	CAWRWVSGNTIYF	TGTGCCTGGAGATGGGTCTCTGGAAACACCATATATTTT
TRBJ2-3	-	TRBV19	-	CASSIGQTSTDTQYF	TGTGCCAGTAGTATAGGACAGACGAGCACAGATACGCAGTATTTT
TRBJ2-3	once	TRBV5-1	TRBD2	CASSLSLAADTDTQYF	TGCGCCAGCAGCTTGTCCCTAGCGGCTGACACAGATACGCAGTATTTT
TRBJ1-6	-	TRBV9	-	CASSSSSGPSPLHF	TGTGCCAGCAGCTCCTCTTCGGGACCGTCACCCCTCCACTTT
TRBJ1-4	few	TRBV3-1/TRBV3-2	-	CASSQDLFEKLFF	TGTGCCAGCAGCCAAGATCTCTTCGAAAAACTGTTTTTT
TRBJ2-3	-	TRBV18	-	CASSPERTGYTDTQYF	TGTGCCAGCTCACCAGAGCGGACCGGATACACAGATACGCAGTATTTT
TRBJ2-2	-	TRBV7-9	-	CASSLAGGGELFF	TGTGCCAGCAGCTTAGCTGGTGGCGGGGAGCTGTTTTTT
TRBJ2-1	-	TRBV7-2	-	CASSLRRQGEQFF	TGTGCCAGCAGCTTAAGGCGCCAGGGTGAGCAGTTCTTC
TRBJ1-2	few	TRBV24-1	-	CATSDTQKGRIGYTF	TGTGCCACCAGTGACACACAAAAGGGGAGGATTGGCTACACCTTC
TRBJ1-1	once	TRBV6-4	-	CASSTQQGTEAFF	TGTGCCAGCAGTACTCAACAGGGCACTGAAGCTTTCTTT
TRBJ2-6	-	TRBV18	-	CASSQRGQLRNSGANVLTF	TGTGCCAGCTCACAAAGAGGACAGTTGAGGAACTCTGGGGCCAACGTCCTGACTTTC
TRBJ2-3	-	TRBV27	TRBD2	CASSPRHGGLARPDTQYF	TGTGCCAGCAGTCCCAGACATGGGGGACTAGCCAGGCCAGATACGCAGTATTTT
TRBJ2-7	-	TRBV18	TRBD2	CASSRSGGAINEQYF	TGTGCCAGCTCACGCAGCGGGGGGGCGATCAACGAGCAGTACTTC
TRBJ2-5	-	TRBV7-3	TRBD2	CASSPAGVETQYF	TGTGCCAGCAGCCCAGCGGGAGTAGAGACCCAGTACTTC
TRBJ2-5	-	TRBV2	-	CASSRELQETQYF	TGTGCCAGCAGTAGGGAGTTACAAGAGACCCAGTACTTC
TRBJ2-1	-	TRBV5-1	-	CASSLESPPYNEQFF	TGCGCCAGCAGCTTGGAGTCACCCCCCTACAATGAGCAGTTCTTC
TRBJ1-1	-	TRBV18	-	CASSPPSGQNTEAFF	TGTGCCAGCTCACCACCGTCGGGTCAGAACACTGAAGCTTTCTTT
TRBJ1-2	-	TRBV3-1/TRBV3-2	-	CASSRTVTYGYTF	TGTGCCAGCAGCCGGACAGTTACCTATGGCTACACCTTC
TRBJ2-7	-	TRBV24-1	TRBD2	CATSDTVTSGRGEQYF	TGTGCCACCAGTGATACGGTCACTAGCGGGAGAGGTGAGCAGTACTTC
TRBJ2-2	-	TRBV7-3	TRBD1	CASSILGQGAAGELFF	TGTGCCAGCAGCATCCTGGGACAGGGGGCTGCCGGGGAGCTGTTTTTT
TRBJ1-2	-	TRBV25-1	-	CASSGRGDGTYGYTF	TGTGCCAGCAGTGGGAGGGGGGACGGAACCTATGGCTACACCTTC
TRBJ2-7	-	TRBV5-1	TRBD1	CASSLRTGPYEQYF	TGCGCCAGCAGCTTACGGACAGGGCCCTACGAGCAGTACTTC
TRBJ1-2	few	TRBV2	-	CASSEQGSRYGYTF	TGTGCCAGCTCTGAACAGGGATCCCGCTATGGCTACACCTTC
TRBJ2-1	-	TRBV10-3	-	CAISDGPVSWQFF	TGTGCCATCAGTGATGGACCCGTTTCGTGGCAGTTCTTC
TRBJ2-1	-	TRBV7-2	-	CASSLDGVYNEQFF	TGTGCCAGCAGCTTAGACGGGGTGTACAATGAGCAGTTCTTC
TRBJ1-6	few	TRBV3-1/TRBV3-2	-	CASSPRTEDSPLHF	TGTGCCAGCAGCCCGCGGACAGAAGATTCACCCCTCCACTTT